Listed below are T cell receptor beta chains from one sample, sequenced in a study of human T cells and chemical hapten exposure. TCRdb re-analysed the RACE reads in MiXCR, keeping a single row per CDR3 protein. The repertoire holds about 84,000 distinct CDR3 sequences, with roughly a tenth as singletons. The sequencing here drew on whole blood, taken in connection with sensitization to the hapten diphenylcyclopropenone (DPC). Every receptor here comes from a woman aged 45-65 years with alopecia areata. Some clones in this sample may be carry-over from other donors' samples. The CDR3 runs from the conserved cysteine through the conserved F or W. Fields, in order: clone size, CDR3 length, D gene, J gene, V gene, CDR3 protein, CDR3 DNA. D genes are given only for firm matches. Only some rows state a clone size, as once, few, many or a class for expanded clones.

NA 15 TRBD2 TRBJ2-1 TRBV6-5 CASRTIAGGYNEQFF TGTGCCAGCAGGACTATAGCGGGAGGTTACAATGAGCAGTTCTTC
few 15 NA TRBJ1-5 TRBV12-3/TRBV12-4 CASSLAGAINQPQHF TGTGCCAGCAGTTTGGCAGGGGCCATCAATCAGCCCCAGCATTTT
many 14 NA TRBJ2-5 TRBV29-1 CSAEPSGLQETQYF TGCAGCGCCGAACCGAGCGGGCTTCAAGAGACCCAGTACTTC
NA 15 NA TRBJ1-4 TRBV27 CASSLDFRTNEKLFF TGTGCCAGCAGTTTGGACTTTCGCACTAATGAAAAACTGTTTTTT
many 14 NA TRBJ2-1 TRBV7-2 CASSLGDGPNEQFF TGTGCCAGCAGCTTAGGGGACGGCCCCAATGAGCAGTTCTTC
many 14 TRBD1 TRBJ1-1 TRBV12-3/TRBV12-4 CASSPRQGATEAFF TGTGCCAGCAGTCCTAGACAGGGGGCGACTGAAGCTTTCTTT
NA 14 NA TRBJ2-7 TRBV7-2 CASSFSLGANEQYF TGTGCCAGCAGCTTTAGTCTGGGGGCGAATGAGCAGTACTTC
NA 15 NA TRBJ2-3 TRBV6-4 CASSDSAGATDTQYF TGTGCCAGCAGTGACTCGGCGGGGGCCACAGATACGCAGTATTTT
NA 15 NA TRBJ2-4 TRBV2 CASSEIQGAKNIQYF TGTGCCAGCAGTGAAATTCAGGGGGCCAAAAACATTCAGTACTTC
many 15 NA TRBJ2-7 TRBV5-1 CASSLVANPSYEQYF TGCGCCAGCAGCTTGGTGGCCAATCCTTCCTACGAGCAGTACTTC
many 14 NA TRBJ2-4 TRBV12-5 CASAISQGGNIQYF TGTGCTAGTGCCATTTCCCAGGGAGGAAACATTCAGTACTTC
NA 18 NA TRBJ2-2 TRBV29-1 CSAEGPPGAASNTGELFF TGCAGCGCTGAAGGCCCCCCGGGGGCGGCCTCGAACACCGGGGAGCTGTTTTTT
few 15 NA TRBJ2-1 TRBV6-6 CASSIPTGVYHEQFF TGTGCCAGCAGTATACCGACAGGAGTTTACCATGAGCAGTTCTTC
NA 12 NA TRBJ2-2 TRBV6-6 CQTGRNTGELFF TGCCAAACCGGCAGAAACACCGGGGAGCTGTTTTTT
many 13 NA TRBJ1-2 TRBV28 CASSSPPTEGYTF TGTGCCAGCAGTTCCCCCCCTACAGAGGGCTACACCTTC
many 13 NA TRBJ2-7 TRBV4-2 CASSQEPGAEQYF TGTGCCAGCAGCCAAGAACCGGGGGCAGAGCAGTACTTC
few 13 NA TRBJ2-5 TRBV7-2 CASSLDGRWTQYF TGTGCCAGCAGCTTAGATGGCCGTTGGACCCAGTACTTC
many 11 NA TRBJ1-1 TRBV29-1 CSVLLGVEAFF TGCAGCGTGCTCCTGGGGGTGGAAGCTTTCTTT
few 13 NA TRBJ2-7 TRBV7-2 CASSRDLLAEQYF TGTGCCAGCAGCCGGGACTTGCTCGCCGAGCAGTACTTC
NA 16 NA TRBJ1-5 TRBV6-6 CASSPRATGYNQPQHF TGTGCCAGCAGCCCCCGGGCCACAGGGTATAATCAGCCCCAGCATTTT
many 12 NA TRBJ1-2 TRBV6-6 CASFRGDYGYTF TGTGCCAGCTTCCGTGGGGACTATGGCTACACCTTC
few 15 NA TRBJ2-7 TRBV5-6 CASSLGSASSYEQYF TGTGCCAGCAGCTTGGGAAGCGCTAGCTCCTACGAGCAGTACTTC
many 16 TRBD2 TRBJ2-1 TRBV7-9 CASRSRLAGSYNEQFF TGTGCCAGCAGGTCGCGACTAGCGGGCTCCTACAATGAGCAGTTCTTC
many 13 NA TRBJ1-1 TRBV3-1 CASSQGGHTEAFF TGTGCCAGCAGCCAAGGCGGGCATACTGAAGCTTTCTTT
NA 13 NA TRBJ2-5 TRBV5-6 CASSPILKETQYF TGTGCCAGCAGCCCGATCCTAAAAGAGACCCAGTACTTC
many 14 NA TRBJ2-2 TRBV7-9 CASSLGGNTGELFF TGTGCCAGCAGCCTAGGGGGGAACACCGGGGAGCTGTTTTTT
NA 14 NA TRBJ1-2 TRBV7-8 CASSLVASGYGYTF TGTGCCAGCAGCTTAGTAGCCAGCGGCTATGGCTACACCTTC
NA 12 NA TRBJ2-3 TRBV5-1 CASSGGMDTQYF TGCGCCAGCAGTGGGGGGATGGATACGCAGTATTTT
NA 13 NA TRBJ1-3 TRBV12-2 CASRFPSGNTIYF TGTGCAAGTCGCTTTCCCTCTGGAAACACCATATATTTT
many 14 TRBD1 TRBJ1-4 TRBV6-2/TRBV6-3 CASSAGQGYEKLFF TGTGCCAGCAGCGCAGGACAGGGGTATGAAAAACTGTTTTTT
many 11 NA TRBJ1-5 TRBV6-1 CASSESQPQHF TGTGCCAGCAGTGAGAGTCAGCCCCAGCATTTT
few 15 TRBD1 TRBJ1-2 TRBV6-5 CASSPTGTGSHGYTF TGTGCCAGCAGTCCTACCGGGACAGGGAGCCATGGCTACACCTTC
many 12 TRBD1 TRBJ1-2 TRBV12-3/TRBV12-4 CASSRDSYGYTF TGTGCCAGCAGCCGGGACAGCTATGGCTACACCTTC
many 11 NA TRBJ1-2 TRBV3-1 CASSLQTGYTF TGTGCCAGCAGCCTCCAGACAGGCTACACCTTC
many 14 TRBD1 TRBJ2-7 TRBV7-6 CASSPTGIPYEQYF TGTGCCAGCAGCCCGACAGGGATTCCCTACGAGCAGTACTTC
many 12 NA TRBJ1-1 TRBV29-1 CSVARSNTEAFF TGCAGCGTTGCCAGATCGAACACTGAAGCTTTCTTT
NA 12 NA TRBJ2-5 TRBV12-3/TRBV12-4 CASSWTQETQYF TGTGCCAGCAGTTGGACACAAGAGACCCAGTACTTC
few 10 NA TRBJ1-1 TRBV28 CASRDTEAFF TGTGCCAGCAGAGACACTGAAGCTTTCTTT
few 13 TRBD1 TRBJ1-1 TRBV29-1 CSVAADRRTEAFF TGCAGCGTTGCAGCGGACAGGCGTACTGAAGCTTTCTTT
many 11 NA TRBJ1-4 TRBV28 CASSLASTLFF TGTGCCAGCAGTTTAGCGTCGACACTGTTTTTT
few 16 NA TRBJ2-4 TRBV11-2 CASSLEVGGLGNIQYF TGTGCCAGCAGCTTAGAAGTCGGAGGGTTAGGAAACATTCAGTACTTC
many 13 NA TRBJ1-1 TRBV18 CASSPDRRTEAFF TGTGCCAGCTCACCCGATAGGCGGACTGAAGCTTTCTTT
many 14 TRBD1 TRBJ2-2 TRBV4-2 CASSQDRGYGELFF TGTGCCAGCAGCCAGGACAGGGGGTACGGGGAGCTGTTTTTT
few 15 TRBD1 TRBJ2-1 TRBV6-2/TRBV6-3 CASSYPTGLSNEQFF TGTGCCAGCAGTTATCCGACAGGGCTAAGCAATGAGCAGTTCTTC
NA 15 TRBD1 TRBJ2-7 TRBV27 CASSPATGSSYEQYF TGTGCCAGCAGCCCGGCGACAGGGAGCTCCTACGAGCAGTACTTC
many 11 NA TRBJ1-2 TRBV29-1 CSVEEGYGYTF TGCAGCGTTGAGGAGGGCTATGGCTACACCTTC
few 14 NA TRBJ1-3 TRBV12-3/TRBV12-4 CASSLRRSGNTIYF TGTGCCAGCAGTTTAAGACGGTCTGGAAACACCATATATTTT
few 12 NA TRBJ2-1 TRBV25-1 CASSDDVGEQFF TGTGCCAGCAGTGACGATGTGGGTGAGCAGTTCTTC